This T cell receptor (beta chain) was profiled in a study (TCRdb year 2016). Comment on this clonotype: Which antigen it targets is not known. Nothing much larger sits one base from this clone, and base qualities are not available.

Inclusive of the bounding cysteine and phenylalanine, the CDR3 is 15 residues long. Only the CDR3 region is kept as DNA, spanning 45 bases read in frame from base 1. The germline V gene encodes CDR1 LNHDA and CDR2 SQIVND (reference sequence). Trimming at the junction amounts to 8 bases on V and 2 bases on J, and the germline ends lie 15 bases apart. Libraries were constructed by RT-PCR. TCRdb shows the sequencer as Illumina MiSeq. TCRdb applied fastp at Q25 and MiXCR to the public reads, then kept only in-frame beta chains. Each entry is one CDR3 protein sequence, shown with its most common DNA and genes. In all, the sample holds about 680,000 distinct CDR3 sequences, and 13% to 15% of those were seen once. Of the sample, 3.6% is held by the ten largest clones.

The origin of this receptor is a female donor in good health, serving as a healthy control. Sequencing input: memory CD4+ T cells from blood. The chain joins TRBV19 to TRBJ2-2; the D gene is possibly TRBD2, with 5 bases matching. This receptor carries the CDR3 CASAYLADNTGELFF. The DNA is TGTGCCAGTGCGTACCTAGCAGATAACACCGGGGAGCTGTTTTTT.